The 27 T cell receptor beta chains listed next were all sequenced from one sample in a study of CD8 T cells in ankylosing spondylitis. Overall study findings and caveats: The study identified a TCR beta motif of seven or eight highly homologous variants that appeared characteristic of ankylosing spondylitis blood.

Their antigens are not known. TCRdb reanalysed the 5' RACE reads using MiXCR and keeps one entry per CDR3 protein. Among 800,000 to 900,000 distinct CDR3 sequences listed, approximately 12% were seen once. The specimen was blood, either unsorted or a sorted T cell fraction (not recorded which). Receptors were obtained from a male donor with ankylosing spondylitis.

This clonotype has more than one count but fewer than ten. V gene TRBV20-1 combines with J gene TRBJ2-5; D is ambiguous. The CDR3 sequence is 12 residues long. V was trimmed by 3 bases and J by 5 bases, leaving 10 bases between them. Germline-derived CDR1 and CDR2 are DFQATT and SNEGSKA (reference sequence). The CDR3 DNA is TGCAGTGCTAGTGGGTGGCGGGAGACCCAGTACTTC. This encodes CSASGWRETQYF.

This clonotype was detected a few times. The chain uses TRBV30 and TRBJ1-5, with D maybe TRBD1 (5 bases). Germline V CDR1 and CDR2: GTSNPN, SVGIG (reference sequence). This CDR3 is built from 13 residues. Trimming removed 2 bases at V and 3 bases at J, with 8 bases between. As DNA, the CDR3 is TGTGCCTGGAGTTCAGGGCCCAATCAGCCCCAGCATTTT. Translated, it gives CAWSSGPNQPQHF.

The chain couples TRBV20-1 to TRBJ1-2; D is unresolved. The CDR3 sequence is 12 residues long. Germline V lookup: CDR1 DFQATT, CDR2 SNEGSKA (reference sequence). V lost 4 bases and J lost 4, with 10 bases in between. CDR3 loop: CSANRAVYGYTF. Written as DNA, the CDR3 is TGCAGTGCTAACCGTGCAGTCTATGGCTACACCTTC.

There are many counts of this clonotype. This chain connects TRBV12-3 or TRBV12-4 to TRBJ2-7, with D possibly TRBD2 on 5 matching bases. This CDR3 has 12 residues. V was clipped by 7 bases and J by 6 bases, with 13 bases between them. CDR3 amino acids: CASTFRSAEQYF. The CDR3 DNA reads TGTGCCAGCACCTTCCGTAGCGCCGAGCAGTACTTC.

Many counts were recorded for this clonotype. The chain combines TRBV5-1 with TRBJ1-1; D gene uncertain. Trimming left V 2 bases short and J 5 bases short, with 7 bases between. Germline V lookup: CDR1 SGHRS, CDR2 YFSETQ. The length of the CDR3 is 12 residues. The CDR3 DNA is TGCGCCAGCAGCTTCGGGGTAACTGAAGCTTTCTTT. Translating it yields CASSFGVTEAFF.

This clonotype was counted between two and nine times. The chain is built from TRBV7-2 and TRBJ1-2; TRBD1 matches 7 bases. V dropped 1 base and J dropped 2; count of bases not matched to a gene: 4. The CDR3 consists of 15 residues. Germline lookup yields CDR1 SGHTA and CDR2 FQGNSA. This CDR3 reads CASSLEGARNYGYTF. In DNA, the CDR3 is TGTGCCAGCAGCTTAGAGGGGGCGCGGAACTATGGCTACACCTTC. The entire variable domain, with the rest obtained from reference TRBV7-2 and TRBJ1-2, is as follows: GAGVSQSPSNKVTEKGKDVELRCDPISGHTALYWYRQSLGQGLEFLIYFQGNSAPDKSGLPSDRFSAERTGGSVSTLTIQRTQQEDSAVYLCASSLEGARNYGYTFGSGTRLTVV.

The chain combines TRBV12-3 or TRBV12-4 with TRBJ2-7; 11 positions match TRBD1. J lost 6 bases, V lost 6 bases, and 7 bases had no gene match. The CDR3 spans 14 residues. For the CDR3, the DNA is TGTGCCAGCAGACTTGGACAGGGGGCCGCCGAGCAGTACTTC. Protein: CASRLGQGAAEQYF.

This clonotype showed up just a few times. The chain uses TRBV12-3 or TRBV12-4 and TRBJ1-5; D is perhaps TRBD1 (5 bases). The CDR3 is 17 residues long. Trimming removed 1 base at V and 0 bases at J, with 13 bases between. The CDR3 nucleotides are TGTGCCAGCAGTTTAGGCACAGGAATATATAGCAATCAGCCCCAGCATTTT. It encodes CASSLGTGIYSNQPQHF.

This clonotype was observed a few times. The chain links TRBV10-3 to TRBJ1-6; the match to TRBD1 covers 8 bases. The length of the CDR3 is 16 residues. Germline-derived CDR1 and CDR2 are ENHRY and SYGVKD. V dropped 3 bases and J dropped 9; count of bases not matched to a gene: 10. This CDR3 reads CAISEAGTGLGSPLHF. DNA for the CDR3: TGTGCCATCAGTGAAGCCGGGACAGGACTAGGTTCACCCCTCCACTTT.

This clonotype was counted at least ten times. The chain joins TRBV10-3 to TRBJ2-1; the match to TRBD1 covers 7 bases. CDR1 is ENHRY and CDR2 is SYGVKD in the germline V gene. After removal of 4 bases from V and 5 bases from J, the junction contained 2 bases not matched to a gene. This CDR3 region has 13 residues. Written as DNA, the CDR3 is TGTGCCATCAGTGGAGGGACAGACAATGAGCAGTTCTTC. Its translation is CAISGGTDNEQFF.

In its sample, this clonotype was seen a few times. This chain links TRBV20-1 with TRBJ1-2; D unresolved. V lost 1 base to trimming and J lost 4 bases, with 4 bases between them. CDR1 DFQATT and CDR2 SNEGSKA come from the germline V gene (reference sequence). CDR3 length: 11 residues. The CDR3 region has the DNA TGCAGTGCTAGAGCAGGCTATGGCTACACCTTC. This translates into CSARAGYGYTF.

The rearrangement links TRBV6-1 to TRBJ2-1; weak D call: TRBD2 (6 bases). The V gene lost 1 base and the J gene lost 0 bases, with 13 bases spanning the gap. The CDR3 totals 17 residues. Germline V CDR1 and CDR2: MNHNS, SASEGT. DNA for the CDR3: TGTGCCAGCAGTGAAGGTCGCGGGAAGAACTCCTACAATGAGCAGTTCTTC. As protein: CASSEGRGKNSYNEQFF.

There are many counts of this clonotype. The chain's CDR3 is CASSPRQGGYGYTF. In DNA, the CDR3 is TGCGCCAGCAGCCCGCGACAGGGAGGGTATGGCTACACCTTC. The rearrangement uses TRBV5-1 and TRBJ1-2; 7 positions match TRBD1. This CDR3 contains 14 residues. The junction had 8 bases not matched to a gene; V was cut back by 4 bases and J by 5 bases. CDR1 SGHRS and CDR2 YFSETQ come from the germline V gene.

The rearrangement joins TRBV5-1 to TRBJ2-3; D not resolved. CDR1 and CDR2 from the germline V gene are SGHRS and YFSETQ. Trimming took 1 base from V and 2 from J, leaving 8 bases between them. The CDR3 is 14 amino acids. The CDR3 sequence: CASSLFPSTDTQYF. Written as DNA, the CDR3 is TGCGCCAGCAGCTTGTTCCCCTCCACAGATACGCAGTATTTT.

The gene calls are TRBV6-2 or TRBV6-3 and TRBJ2-1; either TRBD1 or TRBD2 may supply D (5 bases each). The germline CDR1 and CDR2 sequences are MNHEY and SVGEGT. The CDR3 loop spans 14 amino acids. The germline V and J ends were trimmed by 6 bases and 5 bases, with 14 bases remaining between them. As DNA, the CDR3 is TGTGCCAGCAGGCCGTCCGGGGCGAACAATGAGCAGTTCTTC. It is translated as CASRPSGANNEQFF.

The chain joins TRBV5-1 to TRBJ2-3; D perhaps matches TRBD2 (6 bases). Trimming pared 0 bases from V and 8 bases from J, leaving 13 bases between. CDR1 and CDR2 (germline): SGHRS, YFSETQ. The length of the CDR3 is 14 residues. CDR3 loop: CASSLVGGEATQYF. Here the CDR3 DNA reads TGCGCCAGCAGCTTGGTCGGTGGGGAGGCTACGCAGTATTTT.

There are many counts of this clonotype. The J gene is TRBJ2-1, the V gene TRBV7-2; 9 bases are shared with TRBD2. Trimming took 3 bases from V and 4 from J; bases not matched to a gene: 4. The germline V gene encodes CDR1 SGHTA and CDR2 FQGNSA. The CDR3 length is 15 residues. This CDR3 reads CASSFTSGYYNEQFF. In DNA form, the CDR3 reads TGTGCCAGCAGCTTTACTAGCGGGTATTACAATGAGCAGTTCTTC. The full variable domain, in which reference TRBV7-2 and TRBJ2-1 provide the parts outside the CDR3, is GAGVSQSPSNKVTEKGKDVELRCDPISGHTALYWYRQSLGQGLEFLIYFQGNSAPDKSGLPSDRFSAERTGGSVSTLTIQRTQQEDSAVYLCASSFTSGYYNEQFFGPGTRLTVL.

This clonotype was picked up a small number of times. The chain links TRBV15 to TRBJ1-5; the match to TRBD1 covers 7 bases. Germline trimming cut 0 bases from V and 5 bases from J; bases unmatched to any gene: 10. CDR3 length: 17 residues. Germline V lookup: CDR1 LNHNV, CDR2 YYDKDF (reference sequence). The chain's CDR3 is CATSRDTGTVGDQPQHF. DNA of the CDR3: TGTGCCACCAGCAGAGATACCGGGACAGTAGGGGATCAGCCCCAGCATTTT.

The V and J genes are TRBV28 and TRBJ2-3, with 11 bases aligning to TRBD2. This CDR3 region has 17 residues. CDR1 is MDHEN, CDR2 SYDVKM, per germline. The junction had 8 bases not matched to a gene; V was cut back by 3 bases and J by 3 bases. The CDR3 region is CASSLGLAGGRTDTQYF. CDR3 DNA sequence: TGTGCCAGCAGTTTGGGCCTAGCGGGGGGACGGACAGATACGCAGTATTTT.

This chain connects TRBV5-1 to TRBJ1-1, with a possible D match to TRBD1 (5 bases). CDR3 length equals 16 residues. Trimming cost V 2 bases and J 0 bases, with 14 bases left between them. In germline, CDR1 is SGHRS, CDR2 YFSETQ. CDR3 sequence reads: CASSFLTGTVNTEAFF. The CDR3 DNA reads TGCGCCAGCAGCTTTTTAACGGGGACGGTGAACACTGAAGCTTTCTTT.

This clonotype has ten or more counts. This chain uses TRBV7-8 with TRBJ1-1, with 7 bases lining up with TRBD1. This CDR3 has 16 residues. In germline, CDR1 is SGHVS, CDR2 FQNEAQ. Trimming at V came to 5 bases and at J to 0 bases, leaving 9 bases not matched to a gene. The CDR3 sequence: CASSPTRQGMNTEAFF. The DNA of the CDR3 is TGTGCCAGCAGCCCGACCCGACAGGGAATGAACACTGAAGCTTTCTTT.

V gene TRBV20-1 combines with J gene TRBJ2-3, with D maybe TRBD1 (5 bases). The V end was cut by 6 bases, the J end by 3 bases, with 13 bases between. CDR3 length: 13 amino acids. In germline, CDR1 is DFQATT, CDR2 SNEGSKA (reference sequence). CDR3 DNA sequence: TGCAGTGCCAAGACAGAACGGACAGATACGCAGTATTTT. Its protein is CSAKTERTDTQYF.

Many counts were recorded for this clonotype. The genes are TRBV20-1 and TRBJ1-1; D gene uncertain. The CDR3 extends over 14 amino acids. Looked up from germline, CDR1 is DFQATT and CDR2 is SNEGSKA (reference sequence). V was cut by 1 base and J by 1 base, with 10 bases left in between. The CDR3 sequence: CSARGRPSNTEAFF. CDR3 in DNA: TGCAGTGCTAGAGGCCGGCCCTCGAACACTGAAGCTTTCTTT.

This clonotype was seen a handful of times. This rearrangement joins TRBV5-1 to TRBJ1-4; 7 bases are a match to TRBD1. The CDR3 totals 14 residues. Per germline, CDR1 SGHRS and CDR2 YFSETQ. Trimming cost V 1 base and J 6 bases; bases outside gene matches: 3. DNA for the CDR3: TGCGCCAGCAGCTTGAGGGGGCGGGATGAAAAACTGTTTTTT. Its protein product is CASSLRGRDEKLFF. The variable domain in full, with the rest retrieved from reference TRBV5-1 and TRBJ1-4, is KAGVTQTPRYLIKTRGQQVTLSCSPISGHRSVSWYQQTPGQGLQFLFEYFSETQRNKGNFPGRFSGRQFSNSRSEMNVSTLELGDSALYLCASSLRGRDEKLFFGSGTQLSVL.

This clonotype was recorded many times. The chain uses TRBV12-3 or TRBV12-4 and TRBJ1-5, with 7 bases aligning to TRBD1. This CDR3 comprises 15 residues. Trimming removed 4 bases from V and 0 bases from J; junction bases left unmatched: 3. Here the CDR3 DNA reads TGTGCCAGCAGTTCAGGACAGGTTAGCAATCAGCCCCAGCATTTT. Translation gives CASSSGQVSNQPQHF.

The chain uses TRBV20-1 and TRBJ2-5; 16 bases match TRBD2. CDR1 DFQATT and CDR2 SNEGSKA come from the germline V gene (reference sequence). There are 16 residues in the CDR3. The trim removed 3 bases at V and 3 bases at J, leaving 4 bases unmatched. The DNA for the CDR3 is TGCAGTGCTAGCCCCGGGACTAGCGGGGGGGAAGAGACCCAGTACTTC. Encoded protein: CSASPGTSGGEETQYF.

This clonotype was detected ten times or more. V and J are TRBV5-1 and TRBJ1-1, with a possible D match to TRBD1 (6 bases). Between the trimmed V and J ends, which lost 2 bases and 0 bases, there was a span of 11 bases. The germline CDR1 and CDR2 sequences are SGHRS and YFSETQ. This CDR3 spans 15 amino acids. CDR3 sequence: CASSLQGPMNTEAFF. The DNA for the CDR3 is TGCGCCAGCAGCTTACAGGGACCGATGAACACTGAAGCTTTCTTT.